This T cell receptor beta chain appears in the sequencing data of a study of T cells in Graves' hyperthyroidism and ophthalmopathy. Notes on the study in general: A model of 13 V-J features distinguished ophthalmopathy from stable hyperthyroidism.

In its sample, this clonotype was seen many times. What it recognizes is unknown. Exclusion of a patient resulted from uncontrolled infection, other autoimmune disease, pregnancy or lactation. Clinical symptoms, serum thyroxine, TRAb, thyroid ultrasound and orbital computed tomography established diagnosis. Amplified TCR beta CDR3 regions derived from RNA transcripts. HTBI primers drove first-round RT-PCR of the TCR CDR3. TCRdb recomputed calls from the multiplex PCR reads with MiXCR, one row per CDR3 protein. The profile shows hundreds of thousands of distinct CDR3 sequences, around 15% of them singletons. Germline assignment: CDR1 SGHVS and CDR2 FNYEAQ. The CDR3 extends over 14 amino acids. V lost 5 bases and J 0 bases, leaving 11 bases between the germline ends.

The chain carries TRBV7-6 and TRBJ2-7; tentatively, D is TRBD2 (5 bases). Sequenced: blood. This TCR came from a woman aged 45-59 years with Graves' ophthalmopathy. The CDR3 coding sequence is TGTGCCAGCAGCGCCGTGGCGGGCTCCTACGAGCAGTACTTC. It specifies CASSAVAGSYEQYF.